A single sample is the source of the 2 T cell receptor beta chains below, sequenced in a study of T cell changes during pregnancy in multiple sclerosis. The data were produced by immunoSEQ multiplex PCR, yet TCRdb's version contains in-frame clones alone and is incomplete. The table shows tens of thousands of clones, with 90% to 95% occurring only once. The specimen was CD8+ T cells from peripheral blood mononuclear cells, collected in the third trimester of pregnancy. The receptors here all came from a female donor with multiple sclerosis, enrolled in a pregnancy study.

V gene TRBV27 combines with J gene TRBJ2-1, with 12 nucleotides matching TRBD2. The trim removed 2 bases at V and 6 bases at J, leaving 2 bases unmatched. From germline, CDR1 is MNHEY and CDR2 SMNVEV (reference sequence). This CDR3 is built from 15 residues. In nucleotides, the CDR3 is TGTGCCAGCAGTTTAATGACTAGCGGGGGCAATGAGCAGTTCTTC. It encodes CASSLMTSGGNEQFF.

DNA of the CDR3: TGTGCCAGCAGTGATTGGACATTGATTAATTCACCCCTCCACTTT. It codes for CASSDWTLINSPLHF. The chain is built from TRBV6-1 and TRBJ1-6; D might be TRBD1 (5 bases). The CDR3 has 15 residues. The germline V gene has CDR1 MNHNS and CDR2 SASEGT. Deletions cut 3 bases from V and 6 bases from J, with 12 bases between.